The sequence of this TCR beta chain was determined in a study of CXCR3-negative and CXCR3-positive naive CD8 T cells (dated by TCRdb to the late 2010s). For the study in its entirety: In total, 120 million to 150 million TRB reads were obtained, which works out to roughly 1.5 +/- 0.3 million reads per library. Diversity and physicochemical repertoire analyses covered roughly eleven donors pooled from two independent experiments. Naive subsets from several donors and memory cells from 3 donors were included in the TRBV-TRBJ cluster analysis. Beyond this particular receptor, the publication reports: Freshly isolated PBMCs were used for most assays because CXCR3 expression partially decreased after cryopreservation. Surface CD5, linked to self-reactivity in mice, was comparable between naive subsets; TCR interaction strength was therefore also inferred from TRB CDR3 physicochemical properties. Similar TRBV-TRBJ usage was shown by naive CXCR3-negative and CXCR3-positive cells from the same donor, whereas distinct patterns were shown by memory cells. Repertoire diversity was comparably high in both naive subsets but much lower in memory CD8+ T cells. Compared with CXCR3-negative naive cells, CXCR3-positive naive cells had TRB CDR3s with higher hydrophobicity (lower Kidera factor 4), lower energy, and higher strength and volume indices.

A remark on this clonotype: No cognate antigen has been identified for it.

Looking up the germline V gene (reference sequence) yields CDR1 MNHNY and CDR2 SVGAGI. Taken from cysteine to phenylalanine, the CDR3 has 14 residues. The record lacks a DNA sequence. The listed sequencing device is NextSeq 550. The Human TCR Profiling Kit (MiLaboratory) was used to make UMI-labeled 5' RACE TRB cDNA libraries. The full amount of extracted RNA was used for cDNA synthesis, and the full amount of resulting cDNA was used for PCR amplification. Libraries were prepared in parallel with an identical number of PCR cycles. Concerning the study's data processing: With a requirement of at least two reads per UMI, MIGEC and MiXCR extracted about 49,000 +/- 11,000 unique UMI-labeled TRB cDNA molecules per library. On average, each library contained about 40,000 +/- 10,000 functional in-frame TRB CDR3 nucleotide clonotypes without stop codons. After each sample was downsampled to 5000 UMI-labeled TRB molecules, VDJtools was used to calculate diversity metrics such as normalized Shannon-Wiener and Chao1. VDJtools was used to calculate clonotype-size-weighted physicochemical properties of the central five CDR3 residues, namely interaction energy, strength, volume and Kidera factor 4. TCRdb reprocessed the reads, and each CDR3 protein sequence is entered once, without DNA. These V and J calls derive from TCRdb rather than the authors' analysis. The sample table on file contains 95,000 to 100,000 distinct CDR3 sequences. The ten largest make up 0.95% to 1.4% of the sample.

Each CD8+ T cell subset was flow-sorted in triplicate, with some 300,000 cells per subset placed directly into RLT lysis buffer. To keep memory contaminants out, a stringent definition of naive CD8+ T cells was applied: CD45RO-CCR7+CD27+CD95-. Peripheral blood mononuclear cells were isolated from buffy coats using standard density gradient centrifugation. A FACSAria III was used to flow-sort naive CXCR3-negative and CXCR3-positive CD8+ T cells. Total RNA was extracted from sorted cells using an RNeasy Mini Kit. Source material: naive CXCR3+ CD8+ T cells from blood. The cell subset or site label for this specimen denotes: CD45RO-CCR7+CD27+CD95- naive CD8+ T cells expressing CXCR3 (TNR3+). The receptor's source is a human donor in good health. Some clones in this sample may be carry-over from other donors' samples. The receptor chain draws on TRBV6-6 and TRBJ1-5. For the CDR3, the sequence is CAAGGGDGNQPQHF.